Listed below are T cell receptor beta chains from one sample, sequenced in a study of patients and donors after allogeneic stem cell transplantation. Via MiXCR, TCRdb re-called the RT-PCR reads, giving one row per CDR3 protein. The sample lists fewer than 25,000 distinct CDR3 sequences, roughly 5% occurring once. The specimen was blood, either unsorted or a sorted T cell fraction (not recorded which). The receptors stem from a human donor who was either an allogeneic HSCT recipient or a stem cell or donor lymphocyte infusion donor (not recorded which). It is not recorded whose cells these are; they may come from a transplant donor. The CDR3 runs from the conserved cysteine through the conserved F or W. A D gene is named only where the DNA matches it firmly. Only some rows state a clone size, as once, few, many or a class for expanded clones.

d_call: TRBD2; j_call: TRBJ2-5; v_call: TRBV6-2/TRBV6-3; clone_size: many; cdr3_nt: TGTGCCAGCCGAGTGCTATCTTTGTTAGCGGGGACCCAGTACTTC; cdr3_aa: CASRVLSLLAGTQYF
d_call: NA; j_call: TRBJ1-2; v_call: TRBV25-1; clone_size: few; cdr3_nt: TGTGCCACCGGCGGGGCGGGCAGGGCGTATGGCTACACCTTC; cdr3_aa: CATGGAGRAYGYTF
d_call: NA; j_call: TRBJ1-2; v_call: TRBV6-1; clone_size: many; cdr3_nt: TGTGCCAGCAGTGGTAAAGGTGTCCGTGATGACTACACCTTC; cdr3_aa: CASSGKGVRDDYTF
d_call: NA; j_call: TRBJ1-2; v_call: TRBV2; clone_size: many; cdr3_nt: TGTGCCAGCACAAAGGCAGGGTCAGCTAACTATGGCTACACCTTC; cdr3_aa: CASTKAGSANYGYTF
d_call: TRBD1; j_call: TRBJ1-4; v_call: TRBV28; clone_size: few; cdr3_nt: TGTGCCAGCAGTTTATCCGGACAGGGAGTTTCAAAACTGTTTTTT; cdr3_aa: CASSLSGQGVSKLFF
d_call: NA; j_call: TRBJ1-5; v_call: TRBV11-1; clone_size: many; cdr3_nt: TGTGCCAGCAGCTCTGGGACTTATCAGCCCCAGCATTTT; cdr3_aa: CASSSGTYQPQHF
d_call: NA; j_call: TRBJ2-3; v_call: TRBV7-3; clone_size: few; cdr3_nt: TGTGCCAGCAGCTTAAGCGCCTTCCCCGGGGATACGCAGTATTTT; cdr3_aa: CASSLSAFPGDTQYF
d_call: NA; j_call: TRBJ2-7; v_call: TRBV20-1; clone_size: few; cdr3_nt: TGCAGGGGGGCGGGGCTCGAGCAGTACTTC; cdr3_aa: CRGAGLEQYF
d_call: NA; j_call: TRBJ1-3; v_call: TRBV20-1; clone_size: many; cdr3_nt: TGCAGTGCTAGAGATCTAGATAGCTCTGGAAACACCATATATTTT; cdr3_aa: CSARDLDSSGNTIYF
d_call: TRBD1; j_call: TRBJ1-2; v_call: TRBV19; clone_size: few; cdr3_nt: TGTGCCAGTAGTGCCCGGACAGGGTTAAACTATGCCTACACCTTC; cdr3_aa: CASSARTGLNYAYTF
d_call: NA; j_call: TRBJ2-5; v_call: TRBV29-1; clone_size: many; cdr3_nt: TGCAGCGTTGGGAGCAGTAGGGAGACCCAGTACTTC; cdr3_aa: CSVGSSRETQYF
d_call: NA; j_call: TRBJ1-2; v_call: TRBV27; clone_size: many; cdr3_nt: TGTGCCAGCAGGGGTCAGGGAAGTGGTGGCTACACCTTC; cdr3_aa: CASRGQGSGGYTF
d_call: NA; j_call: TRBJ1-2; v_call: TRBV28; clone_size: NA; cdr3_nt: TGTGCCAGCAGTTTACAGGAGTATGGCTACACCTTC; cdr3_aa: CASSLQEYGYTF
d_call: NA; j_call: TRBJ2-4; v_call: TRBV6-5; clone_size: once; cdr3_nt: TGTGCCAGCAGTTCCTACAGGGAGGGGGGCAAAAACATTCAGTACTTC; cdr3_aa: CASSSYREGGKNIQYF
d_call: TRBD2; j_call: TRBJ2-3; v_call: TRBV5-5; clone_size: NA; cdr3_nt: TGTGCCAGCAGCTCGGGACTAGCGGGATCCACAGATACGCAGTATTTT; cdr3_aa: CASSSGLAGSTDTQYF
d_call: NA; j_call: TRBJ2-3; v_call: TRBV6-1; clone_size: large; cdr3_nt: TGTGCCAGCAGCCTGTACACAGATACGCAGTATTTT; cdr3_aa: CASSLYTDTQYF
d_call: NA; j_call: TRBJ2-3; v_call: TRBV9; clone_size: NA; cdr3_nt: TGTGCCAGCAGCGAGCGGGACAGGAGCACAGATACGCAGTATTTT; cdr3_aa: CASSERDRSTDTQYF
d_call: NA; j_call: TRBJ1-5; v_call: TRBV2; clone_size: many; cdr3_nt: TGTGCCAGCAGTGAATGGGAAAGCAATCAGCCCCAGCATTTT; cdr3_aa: CASSEWESNQPQHF
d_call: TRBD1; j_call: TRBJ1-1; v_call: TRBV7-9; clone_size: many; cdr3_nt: TGTGCCAGCAGCCCACAGGGGGGGCTGAACACTGAAGCTTTCTTT; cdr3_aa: CASSPQGGLNTEAFF
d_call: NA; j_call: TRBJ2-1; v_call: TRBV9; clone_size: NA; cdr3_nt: TGTGCCAGCAGCGGGAGGGGGAGGGTTTATGATGAGCAGTTCTTC; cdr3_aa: CASSGRGRVYDEQFF